Detailed here is one TCR beta chain. Sequencing used immunoSEQ multiplex PCR; TCRdb keeps in-frame clones, though not all of them. The sample yields about 80,000 clones, over 75% seen once. After removal of 4 bases from V and 2 bases from J, the junction contained 7 bases not matched to a gene. CDR1 is SGDLS and CDR2 is YYNGEE in the germline V gene. The CDR3 sequence is 15 residues long. This sample is part of a study of OX40 agonist ivuxolimab in advanced cancers. As for the study in general: Males comprised 82.7% of the group, whose mean age was 60 years (range roughly 20 to 90).

This receptor was identified in an adult with an advanced solid tumor such as melanoma, head and neck, liver or kidney cancer. The material was CD4+ or CD8+ T cells sorted from blood, obtained in a trial of the OX40 agonist ivuxolimab. J is TRBJ2-7 and V is TRBV9, with 9 positions matching TRBD1. CDR3 bases: TGTGCCAGCAGCCCACACGACAGGGGGACCTACGAGCAGTACTTC. The encoded protein is CASSPHDRGTYEQYF.